This T cell receptor beta chain emerged from a study of blood T cell repertoires in COVID-19. For the study at large: Material from acute and convalescent COVID-19 was sourced from the United States, Italy and Spain.

Study processing details: It was from reference gene primer amplification that nucleated cell counts were estimated. TCRdb's copy holds only in-frame clones and misses some; the assay was immunoSEQ multiplex PCR. That table furnishes V, J and clone size, whereas the DNA furnished D and trimming. The sample comprises about 150,000 clones, approximately 89% of which are singletons, and roughly a tenth rests with the top ten. V shed 4 bases and J shed 1 base, with 15 bases lying between them. CDR3 length equals 15 residues. Germline-derived CDR1 and CDR2 are SGHNT and YYREEE (reference sequence). The J gene is TRBJ2-7, the V gene TRBV5-4; D possibly corresponds to TRBD1 (7 bases). Input material: peripheral blood. The receptor was isolated from a man in his sixties with active or convalescent COVID-19. In DNA, the CDR3 is TGTGCCAGCAGCCGGGAACAGGGGACTTCCTACGAGCAGTACTTC. Protein sequence: CASSREQGTSYEQYF.